This T cell receptor beta chain was recovered during a study of cytomegalovirus exposure and HLA in healthy donors (dated by TCRdb to the late 2010s). At the level of the whole study: In an earlier analysis of 587 of the donors, less than 350 Gb of sequence data and 120 million or so unique TCR beta sequences from approximately 180 million T cells were reported. An early release that covered fewer than 750 HLA-typed donors contained about 290 gigabases of sequencing data and tens of millions of unique TCR sequences. Of the approximately 400 genotyped donors, roughly 85% fell in the genetic ancestry cluster associated with self-reported Caucasian donors. The study aimed to test whether signatures of past pathogen exposure could be identified by cataloging public T cell receptors. The study profiled the T cell repertoires of 500 to 800 subjects by immunosequencing and related them to cytomegalovirus serostatus. In addition to the first cohort of 666 subjects, a separate validation cohort of approximately 120 different subjects was used. To predict cytomegalovirus infection status, the study combined high-throughput TCR immunosequencing, statistical association of individual TCRs with disease status, and machine learning. To study patterns of TCR occurrence, a later analysis re-analyzed previously published TCR beta repertoires from 666 donors and added high-resolution HLA genotyping. Rather than using new phenotypic data, the later analysis identified candidate immune exposures from TCR beta sequences and from how often those sequences occurred across donors. To decide whether each TCR beta V gene segment behaved as functional or pseudogenic, an earlier analysis of some 570 of the donors relied on high-throughput TCR beta sequencing. Alongside the repertoire data, information on donor age, sex, ethnicity and CMV serostatus was compiled. Genome-wide SNP genotypes for about three fifths of the roughly 700 donors were used in a later genetic analysis, which treated that subset as a discovery cohort. Every repertoire in the discovery cohort had been generated on one and the same sequencing platform. Class I and class II HLA loci were covered by the typing at four-digit resolution. Typing coverage differed by locus: A, B, C, DRB1 and DQB1 were typed in roughly 620-640 donors, DQA1 in about 550, DPA1 in some 600, and DPB1 in just under 490. Roughly five DR-DQ haplotypes were treated as single units for association and clustering because of strong linkage in the cohort. Among several hundred genotyped donors of the cohort, an average of approximately 240,000 unique TCR beta nucleotide sequences was sequenced per donor, of which about 19% were non-productive. Broad study findings and their caveats: A later analysis found that HLA-associated TCR beta chains were more clonally expanded and had lower generation probabilities than equally common non-associated chains. Only TCR beta chains were sequenced in this cohort, and the absence of alpha or paired-chain data limited detectable features. Most CMV-associated TCR beta chains appeared to be HLA-restricted in a later analysis, and the HLA associations seemed to be driven largely by CMV exposure. Most TCR sequences were observed very rarely across donors, whereas some public TCRs were present in many individuals. The authors suggested that the approach could potentially be extended to other disease states and immunological phenotypes. Because HLA typing was missing for some donors at each locus, association tests included only the typed subset. Over 15 rarely observed V segments, including chromosome 9 orphons, were excluded from the earlier analysis of about 610 of the donors because counts were too low. In an earlier analysis of approximately 590 of the donors, most TCR beta V segments were observed in productive rearrangements about 90% or about 30% of the time, broadly matching IMGT annotations. V-gene and J-gene trimming of TCR beta chains was associated with a missense DCLRE1C variant in a later genetic analysis, and the association was replicated in an independent cohort. In a later analysis, around 17,000 TCR beta sequences were associated with specific HLA alleles at a false discovery rate of 0.05. The classifier was reported to diagnose cytomegalovirus status with high specificity and sensitivity in both the original and validation cohorts. When HLA alleles, especially DR and DQ, strongly co-occurred, TCR associations were difficult to assign to individual alleles. Roughly uniform sequencing depth across donors was assumed in presence/absence analyses, although this assumption may not hold. A total of 150 or so TCR beta chains were listed by the study as associated with cytomegalovirus. A group of highly shared sequence variants was considered likely to be a technical artifact of the sequencing pipeline. According to a later genetic analysis, donors in an Asian-associated ancestry cluster had fewer N-insertions in productive TCRs than the approximately 710-donor mean. In a later analysis, several top co-occurrence clusters were reported to appear linked to parvovirus B19, influenza, CMV and Epstein-Barr virus. Immune exposure information for the cohort was limited to CMV serostatus. In vitro tests confirmed that three of the cytomegalovirus-associated TCR beta chains recognize cytomegalovirus antigens. A further reported finding was that TCR beta sequences accurately predicted the HLA-A and HLA-B alleles for most subjects in the first cohort. Linkage disequilibrium might explain the correlated functional status among segregating V segments, but an unknown experimental factor could not be ruled out. In a later analysis, the rate of TCR association differed among HLA loci, with DRB1 alleles having the most associated TCRs and HLA-C alleles having the fewest.

Library method: the immunoSEQ multiplex PCR assay. For the multiplex PCR, a mixture combining 60 forward primers for TCR Vbeta segments and 13 reverse primers for TCR Jbeta segments was used. The CDR3 region of rearranged TCR beta genes was amplified from genomic DNA by a multiplex PCR assay. Amplified TCR beta libraries were sequenced as 87-base-pair reads on the Illumina HiSeq System. As for how the authors treated the data: Across the 500 to 850 repertoires, a later analysis counted approximately 83 million unique TCR beta chains, about 10 million of which were shared by at least two donors. Raw reads were error-corrected and collapsed into unique sequences by a nearest-neighbor algorithm in which closely related sequences were merged to remove PCR and sequencing errors. CDR3 sequences were aligned to IMGT reference sequences to assign V, D and J gene segments. For a sequence to be retained, a match of at least six nucleotides to both a V gene segment and a J gene segment was required. A rearrangement was called productive if the CDR3 had no stop codons and remained in frame with V and J, and every other rearrangement was called non-productive. CDR3 was defined by IMGT convention, running from the second conserved V-encoded cysteine to the conserved J-encoded phenylalanine. Sequences without an unambiguous match to a single V gene segment were excluded from the earlier analysis of 450 to 650 of the donors. An earlier analysis of a few hundred of the donors called V segments functional above 56.7% productive rearrangements and segregating when the between-donor standard deviation exceeded 5%. A statistical classification framework was developed to diagnose cytomegalovirus status using the catalog of TCR beta chain sequences. In a later analysis, V and J genes were assigned by comparing TCR nucleotide sequences against IMGT/GENE-DB human TR gene sequences. The TCRdist pipeline was used in a later analysis to assign CDR3 sequences and most-parsimonious VDJ recombination scenarios. A later analysis defined each TCR beta chain by its CDR3 amino acid sequence plus V-gene family, and excluded reads lacking a unique V-gene family. As a way to deal with suspected cross-contamination and a sequencing artifact, a later analysis dropped hundreds of nucleotide sequences that were highly shared and had low generation probability. In a later analysis, a clonal expansion index was calculated for each public chain from normalized within-repertoire ranks of inferred template counts. In a later analysis, generation probabilities were computed using a VDJ recombination model fitted to out-of-frame rearrangements, and the results were checked against IGoR. Hypergeometric tests were used in a later analysis to score TCR-TCR, TCR-HLA and TCR-CMV co-occurrence, with a repertoire-size bias correction applied to the TCR pairs. False discovery rates were estimated in a later analysis by permuting HLA or CMV assignments 20 times. In a later analysis, co-occurring TCRs were grouped with DBSCAN, and TCRdist sequence similarity was added when clustering was performed within HLA-allele-positive subsets. For co-occurrence clustering, repertoires with fewer than 30,000 or more than 120,000 public chains were excluded, along with about five repertoires with anomalous nucleotide sharing. TCRdb retrieved this table from immuneACCESS and kept in-frame rearrangements only. Not all clones are present; in checked studies, unresolved V genes account for under half, and no reason is known for the remainder. That table supplies the V and J calls and clone size; D and trimming were determined from the DNA. The sample has some 130,000 clones on record, roughly 85% of them singletons. The ten biggest clones cover 6.5% to 7% of the sample.

The cohort comprised fewer than 750 healthy bone marrow donors. At the time of sampling, all cohort members were nominally healthy, though unrecorded immune exposures were likely present. The donor was CMV seropositive and was included in the group of 270 or so seropositive cohort members. Each donor provided a peripheral blood sample, and peripheral blood mononuclear cells were used for TCR beta sequencing. The Qiagen DNeasy Blood Extraction Kit was used to extract genomic DNA from the blood cell samples. With respect to this clone: Its recognized antigen is unknown. Base quality data are lacking; no much larger clone is found one base away.

The origin of this receptor is a man in his forties in good health and CMV-seropositive. Sequences were obtained from PBMCs.

Read as DNA, the sequence is TGTGCCAGCAGTGAAGTTTCCCCGACTGAAGCTTTCTTT. The resulting protein is CASSEVSPTEAFF. The sequence links TRBV6-1 to TRBJ1-1; no D gene can be assigned with confidence. In the germline V gene, CDR1 corresponds to MNHNS and CDR2 to SASEGT. Trimming costs V 1 base and J 5 bases, and their ends lie 8 bases apart. The CDR3 measures 13 amino acids from cysteine to phenylalanine. Only CDR3 DNA remains: 39 bases, in frame from the first base.